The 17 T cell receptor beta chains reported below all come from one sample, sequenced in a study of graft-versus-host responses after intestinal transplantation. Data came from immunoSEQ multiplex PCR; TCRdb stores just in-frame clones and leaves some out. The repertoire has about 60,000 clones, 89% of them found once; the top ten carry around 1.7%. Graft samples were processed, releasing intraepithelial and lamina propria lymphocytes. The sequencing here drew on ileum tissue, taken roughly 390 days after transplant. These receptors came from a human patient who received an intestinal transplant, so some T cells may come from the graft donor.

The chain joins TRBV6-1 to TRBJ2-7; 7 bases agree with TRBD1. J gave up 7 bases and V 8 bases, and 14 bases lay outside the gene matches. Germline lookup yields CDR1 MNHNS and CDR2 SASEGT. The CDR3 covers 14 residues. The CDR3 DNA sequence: TGTGCCAGCGGGGGACCGGGACAGTCCTCTGAGCAGTACTTC. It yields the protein CASGGPGQSSEQYF.

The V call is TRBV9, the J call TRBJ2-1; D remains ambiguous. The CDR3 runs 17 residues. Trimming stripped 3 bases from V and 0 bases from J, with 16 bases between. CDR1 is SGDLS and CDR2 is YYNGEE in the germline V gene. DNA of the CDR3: TGTGCCAGCAGCGAGCCAATAGCACCAAGCTCCTACAATGAGCAGTTCTTC. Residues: CASSEPIAPSSYNEQFF.

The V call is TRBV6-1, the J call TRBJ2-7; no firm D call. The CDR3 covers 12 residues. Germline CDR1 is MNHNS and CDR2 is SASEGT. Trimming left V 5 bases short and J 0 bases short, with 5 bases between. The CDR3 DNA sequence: TGTGCCAGCAGTCCAGTCTCCTACGAGCAGTACTTC. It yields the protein CASSPVSYEQYF.

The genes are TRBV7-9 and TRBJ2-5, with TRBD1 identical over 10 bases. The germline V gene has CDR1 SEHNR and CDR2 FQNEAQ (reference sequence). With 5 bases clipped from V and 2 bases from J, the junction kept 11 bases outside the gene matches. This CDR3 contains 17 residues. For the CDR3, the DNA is TGTGCCAGCAGCCCGGTGAGGGGACAGGGGCGTCAAGAGACCCAGTACTTC. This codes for CASSPVRGQGRQETQYF.

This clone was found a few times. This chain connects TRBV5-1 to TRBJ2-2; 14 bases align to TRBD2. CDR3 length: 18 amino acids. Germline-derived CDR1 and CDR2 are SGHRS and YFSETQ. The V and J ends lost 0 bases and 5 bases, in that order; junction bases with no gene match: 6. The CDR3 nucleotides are TGCGCCAGCAGCTTGGTTGGGACTAGCGGGAGTGGAACCGGGGAGCTGTTTTTT. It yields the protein CASSLVGTSGSGTGELFF.

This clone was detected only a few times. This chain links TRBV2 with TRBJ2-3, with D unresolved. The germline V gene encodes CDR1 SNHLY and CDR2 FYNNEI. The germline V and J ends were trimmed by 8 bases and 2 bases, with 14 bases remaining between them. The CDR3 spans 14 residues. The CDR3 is CASHDGLPTDTQYF. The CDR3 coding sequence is TGTGCCAGCCACGACGGTCTACCCACAGATACGCAGTATTTT.

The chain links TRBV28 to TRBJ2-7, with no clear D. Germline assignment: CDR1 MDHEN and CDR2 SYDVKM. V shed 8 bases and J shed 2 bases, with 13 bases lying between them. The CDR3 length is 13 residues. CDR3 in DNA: TGTGCCAGCCTCCCGGACGCAACCTACGAGCAGTACTTC. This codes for CASLPDATYEQYF.

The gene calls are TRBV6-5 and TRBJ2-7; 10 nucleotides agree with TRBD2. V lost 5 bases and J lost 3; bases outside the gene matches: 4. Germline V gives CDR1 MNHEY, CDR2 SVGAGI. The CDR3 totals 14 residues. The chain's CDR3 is CASSAGTSDYEQYF. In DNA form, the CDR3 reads TGTGCCAGCAGTGCCGGGACTAGCGACTACGAGCAGTACTTC.

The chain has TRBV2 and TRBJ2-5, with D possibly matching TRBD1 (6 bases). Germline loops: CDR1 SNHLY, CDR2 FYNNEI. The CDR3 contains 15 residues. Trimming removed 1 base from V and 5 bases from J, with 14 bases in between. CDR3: CASSEDTGSRETQYF. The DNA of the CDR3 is TGTGCCAGCAGTGAAGATACAGGGAGTAGGGAGACCCAGTACTTC.

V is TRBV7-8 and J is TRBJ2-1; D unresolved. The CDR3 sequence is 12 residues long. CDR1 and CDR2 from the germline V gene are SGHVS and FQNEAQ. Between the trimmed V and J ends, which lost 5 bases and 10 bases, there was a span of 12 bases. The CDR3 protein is CASSQPVGEQFF. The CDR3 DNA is TGTGCCAGCAGCCAACCGGTAGGGGAGCAGTTCTTC.

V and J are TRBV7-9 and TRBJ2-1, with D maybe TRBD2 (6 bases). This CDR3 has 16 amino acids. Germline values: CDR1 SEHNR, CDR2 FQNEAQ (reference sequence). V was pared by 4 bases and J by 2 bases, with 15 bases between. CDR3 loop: CASSYPLGGTYNEQFF. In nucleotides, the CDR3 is TGTGCCAGCAGCTATCCTTTGGGGGGAACCTACAATGAGCAGTTCTTC.

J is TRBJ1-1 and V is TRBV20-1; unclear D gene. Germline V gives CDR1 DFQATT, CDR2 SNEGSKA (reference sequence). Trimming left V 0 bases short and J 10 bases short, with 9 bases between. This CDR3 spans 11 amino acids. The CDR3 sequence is CSARDLLLAFF. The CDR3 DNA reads TGCAGTGCTAGAGATCTCTTGCTAGCTTTCTTT.

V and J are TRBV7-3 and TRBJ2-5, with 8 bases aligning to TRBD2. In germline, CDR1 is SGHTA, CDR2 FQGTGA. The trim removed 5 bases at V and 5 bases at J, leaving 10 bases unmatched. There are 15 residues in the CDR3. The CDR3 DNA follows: TGTGCCAGCAGCCCCGGCTCGGGGGGGCGGGAGACCCAGTACTTC. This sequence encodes CASSPGSGGRETQYF.

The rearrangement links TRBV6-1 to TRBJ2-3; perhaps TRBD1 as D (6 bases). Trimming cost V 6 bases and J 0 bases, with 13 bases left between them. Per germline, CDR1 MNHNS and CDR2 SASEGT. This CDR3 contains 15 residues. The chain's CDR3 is CASSYLRGSTDTQYF. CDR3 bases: TGTGCCAGCAGCTATCTCAGGGGAAGCACAGATACGCAGTATTTT.

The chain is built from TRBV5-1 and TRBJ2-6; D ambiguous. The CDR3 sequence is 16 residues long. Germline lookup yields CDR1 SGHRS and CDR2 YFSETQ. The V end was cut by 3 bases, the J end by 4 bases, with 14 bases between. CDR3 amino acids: CASSWGRAAGANVLTF. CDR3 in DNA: TGCGCCAGCAGCTGGGGAAGGGCAGCCGGGGCCAACGTCCTGACTTTC. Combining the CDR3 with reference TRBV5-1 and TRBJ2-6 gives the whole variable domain KAGVTQTPRYLIKTRGQQVTLSCSPISGHRSVSWYQQTPGQGLQFLFEYFSETQRNKGNFPGRFSGRQFSNSRSEMNVSTLELGDSALYLCASSWGRAAGANVLTFGAGSRLTVL.

CDR3 nucleotides: TGTGCCAGCCGGGACAGGGGTAGGAGGCAAGAGACCCAGTACTTC. Protein: CASRDRGRRQETQYF. The J gene is TRBJ2-5, the V gene TRBV5-5; TRBD1 matches 10 bases. The V and J ends lost 7 bases and 2 bases, in that order; junction bases with no gene match: 8. The germline V gene encodes CDR1 SGHKS and CDR2 YYEKEE (reference sequence). CDR3 size: 15 residues.

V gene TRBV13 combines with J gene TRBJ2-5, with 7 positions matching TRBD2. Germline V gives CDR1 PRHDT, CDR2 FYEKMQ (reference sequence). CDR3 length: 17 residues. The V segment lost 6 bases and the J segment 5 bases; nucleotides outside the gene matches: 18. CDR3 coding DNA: TGTGCCAGCAGTCGACGTCGCGGGGGAGGCGGGCAGGAGACCCAGTACTTC. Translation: CASSRRRGGGGQETQYF. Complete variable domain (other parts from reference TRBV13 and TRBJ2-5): AAGVIQSPRHLIKEKRETATLKCYPIPRHDTVYWYQQGPGQDPQFLISFYEKMQSDKGSIPDRFSAQQFSDYHSELNMSSLELGDSALYFCASSRRRGGGGQETQYFGPGTRLLVL.